The rows below give T cell receptor beta chains drawn from one sample of a study of T cells after yellow fever vaccination. TCRdb re-called the 5' RACE reads with MiXCR, one entry per CDR3 protein. The sample shows some 350,000 distinct CDR3 sequences, around 6.5% of them seen only once. The sample was PBMCs, taken 5 days after the yellow fever booster vaccination. The receptors derive from a man younger than 40 who received the YFV17D yellow fever vaccine. Both conserved end residues are part of each CDR3. D genes are given only for firm matches. Clone size is given for some rows only: seen once, a few or many times, or a class if the clone is expanded.

- - TRBJ2-7 TRBV12-3/TRBV12-4 TGTGCCAGCAGTTCGACAGGGACCGGGGGGCAGTACTTC CASSSTGTGGQYF
- - TRBJ2-2 TRBV7-2 TGTGCCAGCAGCTTAGAAGGGGAGCTGTTTTTT CASSLEGELFF
few TRBD1 TRBJ1-1 TRBV18 TGTGCCAGCTCACAAGCCGGGACAGTCATGAACACTGAAGCTTTCTTT CASSQAGTVMNTEAFF
- - TRBJ2-7 TRBV18 TGTGCCAGCTCACCACCGCAATCCTACGAGCAGTACTTC CASSPPQSYEQYF
- TRBD1 TRBJ2-5 TRBV10-3 TGTGCCATCAGTGGTTCGGGACAGGGGAGGGAGACCCAGTACTTC CAISGSGQGRETQYF
many - TRBJ1-5 TRBV7-2 TGTGCCAGCAGCTGGATGGTTAGCAATCAGCCCCAGCATTTT CASSWMVSNQPQHF
many - TRBJ2-5 TRBV5-4 TGTGCCAGCAGCTTGTTGTCGGGCGAGGGGTTAGAGACCCAGTACTTC CASSLLSGEGLETQYF
- - TRBJ2-1 TRBV6-5 TGTGCCAGCAGTTCCTGGGACATCCCCCCCTACAATGAGCAGTTCTTC CASSSWDIPPYNEQFF
many - TRBJ2-7 TRBV11-1 TGTGCCAGCACCGAAGGAGGCGCCGGAGGCGAGCAGTACTTC CASTEGGAGGEQYF
few - TRBJ2-7 TRBV2 TGTGCCAGCAGTTGGACTCATGGCAGCGAGCAGTACTTC CASSWTHGSEQYF
many - TRBJ1-4 TRBV7-8 TGTGCCAGCAGCTCTAGTCCGTCCGGGTGGGGTGAAAAACTGTTTTTT CASSSSPSGWGEKLFF
- - TRBJ2-1 TRBV7-2 TGTGCCAGCAGCTTAGGGCAGAAAACTTCCTACAATGAGCAGTTCTTC CASSLGQKTSYNEQFF
many - TRBJ2-1 TRBV20-1 TGCAGTGCTAGGGCCCTAGCTGAGTACAATGAGCAGTTCTTC CSARALAEYNEQFF
few TRBD2 TRBJ2-5 TRBV7-2 TGTGCCAGCAGCTTAGTCGGGACTAGCGGGAACCAAGAGACCCAGTACTTC CASSLVGTSGNQETQYF
many - TRBJ2-7 TRBV3-1 TGTGCCAGCAGCCAAGGGGGAAGGGTTTTGGAAGGGGCCGCCTACGAGCAGTACTTC CASSQGGRVLEGAAYEQYF
many TRBD2 TRBJ2-1 TRBV12-3/TRBV12-4 TGTGCCAGCACCCACCGGCCGGGACTAGCGGGATCGGTTAATGAGCAGTTCTTC CASTHRPGLAGSVNEQFF
many - TRBJ2-7 TRBV7-2 TGTGCCAGCAGCGGACAAGCTTCCAACGAGCAGTACTTC CASSGQASNEQYF
many - TRBJ2-5 TRBV28 TGTGCCAGTGCGGGAGAGACCCAGTACTTC CASAGETQYF
few - TRBJ1-4 TRBV3-1 TGTGCCAGCAGCCAAGATGTGACACGAAGCGAAAAACTGTTTTTT CASSQDVTRSEKLFF
many TRBD1 TRBJ2-1 TRBV7-2 TGTGCCAGCAGCTTAGTAGGGACAGGGGACAATGAGCAGTTCTTC CASSLVGTGDNEQFF
many - TRBJ2-1 TRBV6-2/TRBV6-3 TGTGCCAGCAGTAACGGGGGAGTCACCTACAATGAGCAGTTCTTC CASSNGGVTYNEQFF
- - TRBJ1-2 TRBV6-1 TGTGCCAGCAGCGAACGATCCCGGGCCGATAAGGGCTATGGCTACACCTTC CASSERSRADKGYGYTF
- TRBD2 TRBJ2-7 TRBV5-1 TGCGCCAGCAGCTCCCTGACTAGCGGGAGGACCTACGAGCAGTACTTC CASSSLTSGRTYEQYF
- - TRBJ1-2 TRBV3-1 TGTGCCAGCAGCCTCCGGGGCCTCTCCGATTATGGCTACACCTTC CASSLRGLSDYGYTF
many TRBD2 TRBJ2-3 TRBV12-3/TRBV12-4 TGTGCCAGCAGATCGACTAGCGGGGGCACAGATACGCAGTATTTT CASRSTSGGTDTQYF
- - TRBJ2-1 TRBV12-3/TRBV12-4 TGTGCCAGCAGTACAGGGCTAGCGGACAATGAGCAGTTCTTC CASSTGLADNEQFF
few - TRBJ2-7 TRBV5-6 TGTGCCAGCAGCCTAAACCATAGGCGGCACTACGAGCAGTACTTC CASSLNHRRHYEQYF
- TRBD2 TRBJ2-3 TRBV19 TGTGCCAGCAGCGATACTAGCGGCGCCACAGATACGCAGTATTTT CASSDTSGATDTQYF
many - TRBJ2-7 TRBV29-1 TGCAGCGTTTGGAATTACGAGCAGTACTTC CSVWNYEQYF
few - TRBJ2-7 TRBV9 TGTGCCAGCAGCGTAGATTCCTCGGTCCTCTACGAGCAGTACTTC CASSVDSSVLYEQYF
many - TRBJ2-1 TRBV5-1 TGCGCCAGCAGCCCGGAATCGGGATCCTACAATGAGCAGTTCTTC CASSPESGSYNEQFF
many - TRBJ2-3 TRBV24-1 TGTGCCACCAGTGATCCCAGGGCCCTTGATACGCAGTATTTT CATSDPRALDTQYF
many - TRBJ2-1 TRBV5-1 TGCGCCAGCAGCTGGGTAGCGGCGCCCTACAATGAGCAGTTCTTC CASSWVAAPYNEQFF
- - TRBJ2-6 TRBV6-2/TRBV6-3 TGTGCCAGCAGTTACCTCCTCGGTGGTGACACAATCGTCTCTGGGGCCAACGTCCTGACTTTC CASSYLLGGDTIVSGANVLTF
- - TRBJ2-2 TRBV5-4 TGTGCCAGCAGTCGGGACTCTCTTACCGGGGAGCTGTTTTTT CASSRDSLTGELFF
few TRBD2 TRBJ2-3 TRBV7-2 TGTGCCAGCAGCTTGGTACTAGCGGGAGGGAGCACAGATACGCAGTATTTT CASSLVLAGGSTDTQYF
many - TRBJ1-3 TRBV19 TGTGCCAGTAGTAACCGGGACTTCGGAAACACCATATATTTT CASSNRDFGNTIYF
- TRBD2 TRBJ2-1 TRBV20-1 TGCAGTGCTCTGACTAGCGGGGGTTACAATGAGCAGTTCTTC CSALTSGGYNEQFF
- TRBD1 TRBJ2-5 TRBV20-1 TGCAGTGCTAGAGCCCTGACAGGGGGCCCCCAAGAGACCCAGTACTTC CSARALTGGPQETQYF
few TRBD2 TRBJ2-1 TRBV28 TGTGCCAGCACCACTCGAGCGGGAGTATCCTACAATGAGCAGTTCTTC CASTTRAGVSYNEQFF
- - TRBJ1-3 TRBV5-4 TGTGCCAGCACCTCTCGCGGGGCCGTTCGGTCTGGAAACACCATATATTTT CASTSRGAVRSGNTIYF
many - TRBJ2-7 TRBV5-5 TGTGCCAGCAGCTTGGTTTTCTACGAGCAGTACTTC CASSLVFYEQYF
few TRBD2 TRBJ2-1 TRBV7-2 TGTGCCAGCAGCTTCCGGACTAGCGTTCCCTACAATGAGCAGTTCTTC CASSFRTSVPYNEQFF
- - TRBJ2-3 TRBV29-1 TGCAGCGCCCAGCGGAAGGGCACCACAGATACGCAGTATTTT CSAQRKGTTDTQYF
many TRBD2 TRBJ2-1 TRBV9 TGTGCCAGCAGCGTTTCTAGCGGGATCTCCGTACATGAGCAGTTCTTC CASSVSSGISVHEQFF